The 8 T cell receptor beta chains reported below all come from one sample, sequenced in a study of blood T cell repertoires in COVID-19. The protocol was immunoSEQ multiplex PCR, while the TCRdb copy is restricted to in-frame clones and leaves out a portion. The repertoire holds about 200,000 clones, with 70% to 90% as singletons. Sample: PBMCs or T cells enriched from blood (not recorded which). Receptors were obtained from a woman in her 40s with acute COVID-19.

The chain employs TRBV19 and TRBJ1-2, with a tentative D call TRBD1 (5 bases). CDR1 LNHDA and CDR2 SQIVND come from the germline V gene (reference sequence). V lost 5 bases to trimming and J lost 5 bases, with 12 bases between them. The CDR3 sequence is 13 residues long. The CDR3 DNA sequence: TGTGCCAGTAGTCGGGAGGGGCAGTATGGCTACACCTTC. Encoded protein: CASSREGQYGYTF.

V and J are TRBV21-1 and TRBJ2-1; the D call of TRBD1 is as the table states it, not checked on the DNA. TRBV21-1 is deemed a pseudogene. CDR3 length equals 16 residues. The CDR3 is CASSKADRRPYNEQFF. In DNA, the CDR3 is TGTGCCAGCAGCAAAGCCGACAGGAGACCCTACAATGAGCAGTTCTTC.

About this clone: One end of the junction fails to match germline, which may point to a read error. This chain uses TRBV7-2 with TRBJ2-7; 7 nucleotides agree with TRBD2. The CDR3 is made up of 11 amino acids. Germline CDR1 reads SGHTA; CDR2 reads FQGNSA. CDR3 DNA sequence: TGTGCCAGCAGCCTAGCGGCCGAGCAGTACTTC. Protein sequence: CASSLAAEQYF.

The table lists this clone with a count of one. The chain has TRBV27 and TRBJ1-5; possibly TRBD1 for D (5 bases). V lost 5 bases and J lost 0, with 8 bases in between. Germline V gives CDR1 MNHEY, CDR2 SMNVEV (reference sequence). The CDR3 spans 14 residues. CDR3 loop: CASSPRVSNQPQHF. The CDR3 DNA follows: TGTGCCAGCAGTCCCAGGGTTAGCAATCAGCCCCAGCATTTT.

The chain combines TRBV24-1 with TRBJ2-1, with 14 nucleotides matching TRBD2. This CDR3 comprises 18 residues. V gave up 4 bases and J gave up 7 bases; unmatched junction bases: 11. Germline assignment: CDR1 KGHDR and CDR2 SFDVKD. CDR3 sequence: CATSDPGTSGSSRNEQFF. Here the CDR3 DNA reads TGTGCCACCAGTGACCCCGGGACTAGCGGGAGTTCGCGGAATGAGCAGTTCTTC.

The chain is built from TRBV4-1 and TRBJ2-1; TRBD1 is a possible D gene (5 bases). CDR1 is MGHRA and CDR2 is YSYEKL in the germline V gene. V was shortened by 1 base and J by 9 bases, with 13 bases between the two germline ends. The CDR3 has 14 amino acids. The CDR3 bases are TGCGCCAGCAGCCAAGGATGGTGGGGCGGTGAGCAGTTCTTC. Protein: CASSQGWWGGEQFF.

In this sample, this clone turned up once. The CDR3 region is CASSQEWGGVISEQFF. The CDR3 DNA reads as TGTGCCAGCAGCCAAGAGTGGGGGGGAGTGATAAGTGAGCAGTTCTTC. The chain has TRBV3-1 (or the pseudogene TRBV3-2) and TRBJ2-1; 7 bases agree with TRBD2. This CDR3 is built from 16 residues. Germline CDR1 is LGHDT and CDR2 is YNNKEL (reference sequence). With V trimmed by 0 bases and J by 9 bases, 11 bases remained unmatched.

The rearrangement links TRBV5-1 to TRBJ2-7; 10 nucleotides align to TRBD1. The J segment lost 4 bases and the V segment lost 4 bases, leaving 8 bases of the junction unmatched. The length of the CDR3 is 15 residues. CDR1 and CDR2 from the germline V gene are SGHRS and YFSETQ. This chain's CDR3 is CASSTSGTGDYEQYF. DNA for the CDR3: TGCGCCAGCAGCACTTCCGGGACAGGGGATTACGAGCAGTACTTC.